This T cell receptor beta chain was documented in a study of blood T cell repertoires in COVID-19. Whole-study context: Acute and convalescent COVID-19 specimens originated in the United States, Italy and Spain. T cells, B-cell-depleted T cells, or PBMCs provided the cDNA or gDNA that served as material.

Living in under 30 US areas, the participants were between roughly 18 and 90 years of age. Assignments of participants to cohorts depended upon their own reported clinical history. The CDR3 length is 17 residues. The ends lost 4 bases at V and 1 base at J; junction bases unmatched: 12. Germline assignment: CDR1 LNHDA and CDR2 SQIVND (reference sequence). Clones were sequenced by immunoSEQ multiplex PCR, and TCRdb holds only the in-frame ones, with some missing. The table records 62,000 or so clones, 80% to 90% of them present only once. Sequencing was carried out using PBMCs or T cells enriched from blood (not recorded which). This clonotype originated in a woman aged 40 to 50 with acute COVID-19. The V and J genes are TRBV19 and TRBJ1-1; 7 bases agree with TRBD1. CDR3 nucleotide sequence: TGTGCCAGTAGTAAACAGGGACAGACAACGTGGAACACTGAAGCTTTCTTT. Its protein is CASSKQGQTTWNTEAFF.